A single sample is the source of the 14 T cell receptor beta chains below, sequenced in a study of PD-L1 blockade in urothelial cancer listed by TCRdb under 2017. Preparation of the library involved the immunoSEQ multiplex PCR assay. TCRdb's version of the immuneACCESS table is confined to in-frame rearrangements and falls short of the full clone set. An unresolved V gene accounts for under half of the shortfall where checked; the remainder is of unknown origin. Across this sample there are around 50,000 clones, with more than 75% seen only once. 2% to 3% of the sample is in the top ten clones. What this sample's time point label stands for: peripheral blood 6 weeks after treatment start. This sample comprised PBMCs, obtained around atezolizumab (anti-PD-L1) treatment. These receptor sequences come from a man between 60 and 75 years old with urothelial cancer.

V and J are TRBV29-1 and TRBJ2-1; 9 nucleotides align to TRBD2. This CDR3 contains 14 residues. Looked up from germline, CDR1 is SQVTM and CDR2 is ANQGSEA. Here the CDR3 reads CSGYGLAGLNEQFF. CDR3 nucleotide sequence: TGCAGTGGCTATGGGCTAGCGGGGCTCAATGAGCAGTTCTTC.

The chain couples TRBV29-1 to TRBJ2-1; TRBD1 matches 7 bases. The germline V gene has CDR1 SQVTM and CDR2 ANQGSEA. This CDR3 has 13 amino acids. The ends lost 1 base at V and 7 bases at J; junction bases unmatched: 4. The CDR3 loop is CSVEVDRSNEQFF. The CDR3, as DNA: TGCAGCGTTGAAGTGGACAGGTCAAATGAGCAGTTCTTC.

The chain employs TRBV18 and TRBJ2-2; D possibly corresponds to TRBD1 (6 bases). The germline V gene encodes CDR1 KGHSH and CDR2 LQKENI. The CDR3 runs 14 residues. The ends were cut back, 3 bases at V and 6 bases at J, with 11 bases in the middle. The CDR3 nucleotides are TGTGCCAGCTCACCGACAGGCTCCTCCGGGGAGCTGTTTTTT. This translates into CASSPTGSSGELFF.

The chain couples TRBV28 to TRBJ1-4; the match to TRBD1 covers 11 bases. Germline V gene lookup returns CDR1 MDHEN and CDR2 SYDVKM. Unmatched junction bases numbered 6, after V lost 5 bases and J lost 7 bases. The CDR3 is 15 amino acids. The CDR3: CASSGMGQGGEKLFF. The DNA for the CDR3 is TGTGCCAGCAGTGGAATGGGACAGGGGGGTGAAAAACTGTTTTTT.

The chain joins TRBV5-1 to TRBJ2-7, with D tentatively TRBD1 (6 bases). Germline assignment: CDR1 SGHRS and CDR2 YFSETQ. Deletions cut 0 bases from V and 3 bases from J, with 16 bases between. The CDR3 runs to 16 residues. CDR3 DNA: TGCGCCAGCAGCTTGGCCGTTCAGGGGAAGTACTACGAGCAGTACTTC. Encoded protein: CASSLAVQGKYYEQYF.

The chain carries TRBV7-9 and TRBJ2-4; 10 nucleotides match TRBD2. CDR3 length: 14 residues. Germline assignment: CDR1 SEHNR and CDR2 FQNEAQ (reference sequence). V was pared by 5 bases and J by 5 bases, with 3 bases of the junction left unmatched. The CDR3 bases are TGTGCCAGCAGCGACACTAGCGGGGAAAACATTCAGTACTTC. The encoded protein is CASSDTSGENIQYF.

V is TRBV21-1 and J is TRBJ1-5; whether TRBD1, the table's D call, matches the DNA was not checked. TRBV21-1 represents a pseudogene. The CDR3 loop spans 16 amino acids. Here the CDR3 reads CASSKGAGGGNQPQHF. CDR3 bases: TGTGCCAGCAGCAAAGGGGCAGGGGGTGGCAATCAGCCCCAGCATTTT.

The gene calls are TRBV30 and TRBJ1-6; tentatively, D is TRBD1 (6 bases). CDR3 length: 14 amino acids. In germline, CDR1 is GTSNPN, CDR2 SVGIG (reference sequence). This CDR3 reads CATKGGAYNSPLHF. The CDR3 DNA follows: TGTGCAACGAAAGGGGGAGCCTATAATTCACCCCTCCACTTT.

The J gene is TRBJ1-5, the V gene TRBV27, with 7 bases lining up with TRBD1. The CDR3 is 15 amino acids. With 3 bases clipped from V and 4 bases from J, the junction kept 6 bases outside the gene matches. Per the germline V gene, CDR1 is MNHEY and CDR2 is SMNVEV (reference sequence). In DNA form, the CDR3 reads TGTGCCAGCAGTTTTGCGGGACAGAGTAATCAGCCCCAGCATTTT. The encoded protein is CASSFAGQSNQPQHF.

V and J are TRBV19 and TRBJ1-6, with TRBD1 identical over 11 bases. The CDR3 extends over 17 amino acids. V gave up 6 bases and J gave up 1 base; unmatched junction bases: 5. In germline, CDR1 is LNHDA, CDR2 SQIVND (reference sequence). The CDR3: CASSDGTGGSYNSPLHF. Written as DNA, the CDR3 is TGTGCCAGTAGCGATGGGACAGGGGGGTCCTATAATTCACCCCTCCACTTT.

The chain combines TRBV7-9 with TRBJ2-1; D not certain. Germline V gives CDR1 SEHNR, CDR2 FQNEAQ (reference sequence). CDR3 size: 13 residues. Trimming removed 5 bases from V and 4 bases from J, with 9 bases in between. The CDR3 DNA reads TGTGCCAGCAGCGCCCAACAGTACAATGAGCAGTTCTTC. This gives the protein CASSAQQYNEQFF.

The chain combines TRBV5-1 with TRBJ1-2; D not certain. Germline lookup yields CDR1 SGHRS and CDR2 YFSETQ. The CDR3 consists of 12 residues. V lost 1 base and J lost 8, with 9 bases in between. The CDR3 sequence is CASSLSGEGYTF. In DNA, the CDR3 is TGCGCCAGCAGCTTGTCCGGGGAAGGCTACACCTTC. The full variable domain, completed using reference TRBV5-1 and TRBJ1-2, is KAGVTQTPRYLIKTRGQQVTLSCSPISGHRSVSWYQQTPGQGLQFLFEYFSETQRNKGNFPGRFSGRQFSNSRSEMNVSTLELGDSALYLCASSLSGEGYTFGSGTRLTVV.

This clone has a handful of counts. The CDR3: CASSLYPKGQSNQPQHF. The CDR3 coding sequence is TGTGCCAGCAGCTTATACCCAAAGGGACAGAGCAATCAGCCCCAGCATTTT. The chain joins TRBV7-8 to TRBJ1-5; 7 positions match TRBD1. CDR3 size: 17 residues. Trimming cost V 2 bases and J 1 base; bases outside gene matches: 8. Germline CDR1 SGHVS, CDR2 FQNEAQ.

The chain has TRBV30 and TRBJ1-4; 8 nucleotides align to TRBD1. Germline V gives CDR1 GTSNPN, CDR2 SVGIG (reference sequence). The CDR3 totals 14 residues. Losses at the gene ends were 3 bases for V and 4 bases for J; bases not matched to a gene: 4. The CDR3 sequence is CAWSRTGNNEKLFF. In DNA form, the CDR3 reads TGTGCCTGGAGCAGGACAGGGAATAATGAAAAACTGTTTTTT.